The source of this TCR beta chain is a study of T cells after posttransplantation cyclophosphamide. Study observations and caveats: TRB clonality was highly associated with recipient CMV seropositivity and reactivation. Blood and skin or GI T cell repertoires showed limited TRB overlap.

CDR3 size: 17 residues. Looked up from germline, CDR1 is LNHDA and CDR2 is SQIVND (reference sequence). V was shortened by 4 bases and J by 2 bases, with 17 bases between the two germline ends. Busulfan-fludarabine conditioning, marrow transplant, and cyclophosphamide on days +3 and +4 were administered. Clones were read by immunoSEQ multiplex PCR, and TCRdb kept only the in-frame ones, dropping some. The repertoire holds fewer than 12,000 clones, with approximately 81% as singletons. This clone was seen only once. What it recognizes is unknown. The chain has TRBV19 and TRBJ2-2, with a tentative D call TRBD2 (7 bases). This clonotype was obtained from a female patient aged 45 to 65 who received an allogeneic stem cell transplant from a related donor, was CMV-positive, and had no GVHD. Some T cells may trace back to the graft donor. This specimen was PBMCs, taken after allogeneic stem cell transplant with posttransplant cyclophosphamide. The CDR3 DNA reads TGTGCCAGTAGTACACAAAGGGGGGGACTAAACACCGGGGAGCTGTTTTTT. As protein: CASSTQRGGLNTGELFF.